These 23 T cell receptor beta chains came from one sample sequenced in a study of blood T cell repertoires in COVID-19. Produced via immunoSEQ multiplex PCR; TCRdb's table is partial and in-frame only. The sample lists some 260,000 clones, more than 65% occurring once. Source material: peripheral blood. The receptors here all came from a woman between 18 and 29 years old with acute or convalescent COVID-19.

The rearrangement joins TRBV4-3 to TRBJ2-5; TRBD2 agrees at 11 bases. V lost 0 bases to trimming and J lost 5 bases; unmatched junction nucleotides: 8. This CDR3 spans 17 amino acids. Germline assignment: CDR1 LGHNA and CDR2 YSLEER. The CDR3 spells CASSQELAGVVRETQYF. DNA for the CDR3: TGCGCCAGCAGCCAAGAACTAGCGGGAGTCGTAAGGGAGACCCAGTACTTC.

This chain connects TRBV19 to TRBJ1-1, with D uncertain. This CDR3 has 16 residues. Germline V gives CDR1 LNHDA, CDR2 SQIVND (reference sequence). Trimming took 9 bases from V and 5 from J, leaving 25 bases between them. CDR3 amino acids: CARQIRSTSRDTEAFF. CDR3 in DNA: TGTGCCAGACAGATACGTTCGACATCGAGAGATACTGAAGCTTTCTTT. Full variable domain (outside the CDR3, taken from reference TRBV19 and TRBJ1-1): DGGITQSPKYLFRKEGQNVTLSCEQNLNHDAMYWYRQDPGQGLRLIYYSQIVNDFQKGDIAEGYSVSREKKESFPLTVTSAQKNPTAFYLCARQIRSTSRDTEAFFGQGTRLTVV.

The chain carries TRBV6-5 and TRBJ2-1; D remains unclear. The V gene lost 6 bases and the J gene lost 4 bases, with 10 bases spanning the gap. This CDR3 comprises 13 residues. The V gene's germline CDR1 is MNHEY and CDR2 SVGAGI. The CDR3 DNA sequence: TGTGCCAGCAGCCAAACAAAGTACAATGAGCAGTTCTTC. It yields the protein CASSQTKYNEQFF.

The chain recombines TRBV5-6 with TRBJ2-6; 8 bases are a match to TRBD2. The CDR3 runs to 18 residues. Looked up from germline, CDR1 is SGHDT and CDR2 is YYEEEE. J lost 2 bases, V lost 4 bases, and 11 bases had no gene match. The CDR3 here is CASSRGQTGGTGANVLTF. CDR3 nucleotides: TGTGCCAGCAGCCGCGGACAGACGGGGGGGACTGGGGCCAACGTCCTGACTTTC.

V gene TRBV7-9 combines with J gene TRBJ2-7; TRBD1 is a possible D gene (7 bases). CDR3 length equals 15 residues. The V end lost 5 bases, the J end lost 3 bases, and 17 bases lay between the germline ends. The germline V gene encodes CDR1 SEHNR and CDR2 FQNEAQ (reference sequence). The CDR3 region is CASSGQGGGLYEQYF. The DNA for the CDR3 is TGTGCCAGCAGCGGGCAGGGGGGAGGACTCTACGAGCAGTACTTC. Full variable domain (remainder filled in from reference TRBV7-9 and TRBJ2-7): DTGVSQNPRHKITKRGQNVTFRCDPISEHNRLYWYRQTLGQGPEFLTYFQNEAQLEKSRLLSDRFSAERPKGSFSTLEIQRTEQGDSAMYLCASSGQGGGLYEQYFGPGTRLTVT.

This clone has only one observation. The chain couples TRBV9 to TRBJ2-1, with D possibly TRBD1 on 5 matching bases. This CDR3 has 13 residues. CDR1 SGDLS and CDR2 YYNGEE come from the germline V gene. Trimming removed 3 bases from V and 6 bases from J, with 10 bases in between. The CDR3 loop reads CASSGQGSNEQFF. The CDR3 DNA follows: TGTGCCAGCAGCGGCCAGGGAAGCAATGAGCAGTTCTTC.

The CDR3 DNA is TGCGCCAGCAGTGGTTGGGGCGCGAACACCGGGGAGCTGTTTTTT. This sequence encodes CASSGWGANTGELFF. The V call is TRBV4-3, the J call TRBJ2-2, with D possibly being TRBD1 (5 bases). This CDR3 has 15 amino acids. The germline CDR1 and CDR2 sequences are LGHNA and YSLEER. With 6 bases removed from V and 0 bases from J, the gap between germline ends came to 11 bases.

The chain uses TRBV7-3 and TRBJ2-3, with 9 bases lining up with TRBD1. The CDR3 is 14 residues long. V dropped 6 bases and J dropped 6; count of bases not matched to a gene: 7. CDR1 SGHTA and CDR2 FQGTGA come from the germline V gene. CDR3 protein: CASRPTGGGDTQYF. The CDR3 coding sequence is TGTGCCAGCAGACCCACAGGGGGCGGCGATACGCAGTATTTT. Using reference TRBV7-3 and TRBJ2-3 for the parts outside the CDR3, the full variable domain is GAGVSQTPSNKVTEKGKYVELRCDPISGHTALYWYRQSLGQGPEFLIYFQGTGAADDSGLPNDRFFAVRPEGSVSTLKIQRTERGDSAVYLCASRPTGGGDTQYFGPGTRLTVL.

This chain connects TRBV28 to TRBJ2-7; perhaps TRBD1 as D (5 bases). Trimming removed 2 bases from V and 2 bases from J, with 28 bases in between. Germline-derived CDR1 and CDR2 are MDHEN and SYDVKM. The CDR3 runs 20 residues. CDR3 coding DNA: TGTGCCAGCAGTTTAGCCCAGACAGCCACTCAATTCAAGTTCACCTACGAGCAGTACTTC. Protein: CASSLAQTATQFKFTYEQYF.

The chain combines TRBV12-3 or TRBV12-4 with TRBJ1-2; D is possibly TRBD1 (5 bases). Between the trimmed V and J ends, which lost 6 bases and 4 bases, there was a span of 12 bases. The CDR3 runs to 13 residues. The CDR3 sequence: CASRSTGSYGYTF. The CDR3, as DNA: TGTGCCAGCAGAAGCACAGGAAGCTATGGCTACACCTTC.

This clone was recorded once. The rearrangement joins TRBV11-2 to TRBJ2-3; D is perhaps TRBD1 (6 bases). V lost 5 bases and J lost 0, with 21 bases in between. The CDR3 totals 18 residues. Germline CDR1 reads SGHAT; CDR2 reads FQNNGV. This CDR3 is CASSPQTPRGTSTDTQYF. CDR3 bases: TGTGCCAGCAGCCCTCAAACTCCCAGGGGTACTAGCACAGATACGCAGTATTTT.

The rearrangement joins TRBV30 to TRBJ2-7; 7 positions agree with TRBD2. Looked up from germline, CDR1 is GTSNPN and CDR2 is SVGIG (reference sequence). The V segment lost 2 bases and the J segment 0 bases; nucleotides outside the gene matches: 4. CDR3 length: 14 residues. The CDR3, as DNA: TGTGCCTGGAGTCCTGGCGGGAGCTCCTACGAGCAGTACTTC. Translating gives CAWSPGGSSYEQYF.

This sequence joins TRBV24-1 and TRBJ2-1; TRBD2 agrees at 11 bases. Trimming at V came to 10 bases and at J to 6 bases, leaving 16 bases not matched to a gene. The CDR3 contains 17 residues. The germline CDR1 and CDR2 sequences are KGHDR and SFDVKD. The CDR3 spells CATSDPTSGSLSNEQFF. CDR3 nucleotides: TGTGCCACGAGCGACCCCACTAGCGGGAGTCTCTCCAATGAGCAGTTCTTC.

The V gene is TRBV6-5, the J gene TRBJ1-3; tentatively, D is TRBD1 (6 bases). V was cut by 7 bases and J by 3 bases, with 13 bases left in between. The CDR3 has 14 residues. CDR1 is MNHEY, CDR2 SVGAGI, per germline. The chain's CDR3 is CASNGRGNGNTIYF. As DNA, the CDR3 is TGTGCCAGCAACGGCAGGGGAAATGGAAACACCATATATTTT.

This chain connects TRBV27 to TRBJ2-3, with 9 nucleotides matching TRBD1. Germline CDR1 MNHEY, CDR2 SMNVEV (reference sequence). This CDR3 has 18 amino acids. The ends lost 2 bases at V and 5 bases at J; junction bases unmatched: 14. This CDR3 reads CASSLTTPRTGVRDTQYF. For the CDR3, the DNA is TGTGCCAGCAGTTTAACAACCCCACGGACAGGGGTTAGAGATACGCAGTATTTT.

The chain couples TRBV7-9 to TRBJ2-2; D gene unclear. V was clipped by 5 bases and J by 6 bases, with 7 bases between them. CDR3 length equals 12 residues. Germline V gives CDR1 SEHNR, CDR2 FQNEAQ (reference sequence). The CDR3 sequence is CASSAGPGELFF. CDR3 in DNA: TGTGCCAGCAGCGCAGGCCCCGGGGAGCTGTTTTTT.

This chain joins TRBV9 and TRBJ2-7; 10 nucleotides agree with TRBD2. Germline values: CDR1 SGDLS, CDR2 YYNGEE. The CDR3 covers 15 residues. The trim removed 0 bases at V and 4 bases at J, leaving 4 bases unmatched. CDR3 in amino acids: CASSVGDSGGYEQYF. DNA of the CDR3: TGTGCCAGCAGCGTAGGTGATAGCGGGGGGTACGAGCAGTACTTC.

The chain has TRBV4-3 and TRBJ2-2, with D possibly matching TRBD2 (6 bases). CDR1 is LGHNA, CDR2 YSLEER, per germline. The V and J ends lost 5 bases and 6 bases respectively, with 16 bases between them. The CDR3 has 15 amino acids. The CDR3 protein is CASSWTTPGPGELFF. CDR3 DNA sequence: TGCGCCAGCAGCTGGACTACCCCGGGGCCCGGGGAGCTGTTTTTT.

This clone was found a few times. This chain connects TRBV5-5 to TRBJ1-2; D may be TRBD1 (6 bases). Per the germline V gene, CDR1 is SGHKS and CDR2 is YYEKEE (reference sequence). This CDR3 spans 16 amino acids. V lost 0 bases and J 4 bases, leaving 16 bases between the germline ends. For the CDR3, the DNA is TGTGCCAGCAGCTTGGCCGGGCAGGGGAACCTCTATGGCTACACCTTC. Translation gives CASSLAGQGNLYGYTF. The variable domain in full, with the rest retrieved from reference TRBV5-5 and TRBJ1-2, is DAGVTQSPTHLIKTRGQQVTLRCSPISGHKSVSWYQQVLGQGPQFIFQYYEKEERGRGNFPDRFSARQFPNYSSELNVNALLLGDSALYLCASSLAGQGNLYGYTFGSGTRLTVV.

This chain joins TRBV27 and TRBJ2-7; TRBD1 matches 7 bases. Germline V lookup: CDR1 MNHEY, CDR2 SMNVEV (reference sequence). CDR3 length equals 14 residues. The V segment lost 3 bases and the J segment 4 bases; nucleotides outside the gene matches: 6. CDR3 residues: CASSFSGTAYEQYF. CDR3 DNA: TGTGCCAGCAGTTTCTCCGGGACAGCATACGAGCAGTACTTC.

This chain links TRBV6-4 with TRBJ2-3; TRBD1 agrees at 8 bases. The CDR3 totals 14 residues. Looked up from germline, CDR1 is MRHNA and CDR2 is SNTAGT. The V gene end was trimmed by 6 bases and the J gene end by 4 bases; junction bases not matched to a gene: 6. This CDR3 reads CASSETGGADTQYF. Written as DNA, the CDR3 is TGTGCCAGCAGCGAAACAGGGGGAGCAGATACGCAGTATTTT.

V gene TRBV6-5 combines with J gene TRBJ2-1; TRBD2 is a possible D gene (6 bases). The ends were cut back, 6 bases at V and 14 bases at J, with 14 bases in the middle. The CDR3 is made up of 11 amino acids. Germline V gene sequence: CDR1 MNHEY, CDR2 SVGAGI. The CDR3, as DNA: TGTGCCAGCAGGCAGGGACTGCCCGAGTTCTTC. This translates into CASRQGLPEFF.

V gene TRBV9 combines with J gene TRBJ1-3, with a tentative D call TRBD1 (6 bases). Germline-derived CDR1 and CDR2 are SGDLS and YYNGEE. V shed 1 base and J shed 0 bases, with 17 bases lying between them. The CDR3 loop spans 18 amino acids. CDR3 DNA sequence: TGTGCCAGCAGCGTAAGGCCGGGACATATCAACTCTGGAAACACCATATATTTT. Its translation is CASSVRPGHINSGNTIYF. Supplemented by reference TRBV9 and TRBJ1-3, the full variable domain reads DSGVTQTPKHLITATGQRVTLRCSPRSGDLSVYWYQQSLDQGLQFLIQYYNGEERAKGNILERFSAQQFPDLHSELNLSSLELGDSALYFCASSVRPGHINSGNTIYFGEGSWLTVV.